This TCR beta chain came from a study of PD-L1 blockade in urothelial cancer. At the level of the study: From about 2014, patients received atezolizumab, given as 1,200 mg intravenously every 3 weeks.

Every PCR got spiked synthetic TCR analog templates. The method was immunoSEQ multiplex PCR; TCRdb's version includes in-frame clones alone and lacks a portion of them. The sample shows more than 90,000 clones, 91% of them seen only once. The time point here: peripheral blood 6 weeks after treatment start. J gave up 5 bases and V 3 bases, and 4 bases lay outside the gene matches. The germline V gene encodes CDR1 SGDLS and CDR2 YYNGEE. CDR3 length: 14 amino acids. The receptor was derived from a man in his 60s with urothelial cancer. The genes are TRBV9 and TRBJ2-5, with 10 bases aligning to TRBD1. The material was PBMCs, obtained around atezolizumab (anti-PD-L1) treatment. CDR3 loop: CASSGGTGAETQYF. The CDR3 DNA follows: TGTGCCAGCAGCGGGGGGACAGGGGCCGAGACCCAGTACTTC.